One and the same sample provided the 10 T cell receptor beta chains below, sequenced in a study of HIV-infected patients and healthy controls. No cell fractionation was done, so the repertoire covers all unsorted peripheral blood T cells. Reverse transcription used approximately 500 ng RNA and constant-region primers for alpha and beta. Each of the alpha and beta chains got its own library through chain-specific third strand synthesis with indices. TCRdb analysed the 5' RACE reads with MiXCR anew, one entry per CDR3 protein. The sample yields almost 25,000 distinct CDR3 sequences, approximately 7.7% seen once. Sequencing used blood. Receptors originate from an adult in good health.

This clonotype was observed many times. The V call is TRBV6-1, the J call TRBJ1-5; no clear D gene. Trimming took 7 bases from V and 2 from J, leaving 12 bases between them. Germline values: CDR1 MNHNS, CDR2 SASEGT. The CDR3 has 14 amino acids. The CDR3 reads CASTDAQGNQPQHF. In DNA, the CDR3 is TGTGCCAGCACGGACGCCCAGGGCAATCAGCCCCAGCATTTT.

The table lists this clonotype with many counts. The chain employs TRBV5-5 and TRBJ2-7, with D tentatively TRBD1 (6 bases). The germline CDR1 and CDR2 sequences are SGHKS and YYEKEE (reference sequence). The CDR3 loop spans 13 amino acids. V was clipped by 4 bases and J by 12 bases, with 20 bases between them. The CDR3 protein is CASSSIDRSFPYF. The DNA of the CDR3 is TGTGCCAGCAGCAGTATTGACAGGTCCTTCCCGTACTTC.

This clonotype has ten or more counts. This chain uses TRBV7-3 with TRBJ1-1; TRBD1 is a possible D gene (6 bases). The CDR3 contains 15 residues. CDR1 is SGHTA and CDR2 is FQGTGA in the germline V gene. V was pared by 4 bases and J by 4 bases, with 16 bases between. CDR3 nucleotide sequence: TGTGCCAGCAGCTATGAGACAGGCCCCGGCACTGAAGCTTTCTTT. Residues: CASSYETGPGTEAFF.

This clonotype was seen repeatedly, ten times or more. CDR3 bases: TGCAGCGTTGGTACAGGATCGAACACTGAAGCTTTCTTT. Its protein is CSVGTGSNTEAFF. The chain uses TRBV29-1 and TRBJ1-1, with a tentative D call TRBD1 (5 bases). V shed 4 bases and J shed 1 base, with 10 bases lying between them. The CDR3 spans 13 residues. Germline-derived CDR1 and CDR2 are SQVTM and ANQGSEA.

This clonotype has ten or more counts. The CDR3: CASSVDPTGTYNEQFF. The CDR3 coding sequence is TGTGCCAGCAGCGTAGACCCGACAGGAACCTACAATGAGCAGTTCTTC. The chain recombines TRBV9 with TRBJ2-1, with D possibly being TRBD1 (6 bases). The ends were cut back, 0 bases at V and 2 bases at J, with 12 bases in the middle. Germline lookup yields CDR1 SGDLS and CDR2 YYNGEE. The CDR3 length is 16 residues.

This clonotype was counted ten times or more. The chain uses TRBV10-3 and TRBJ2-3, with 13 bases lining up with TRBD2. V lost 11 bases, J lost 4 bases, and 21 bases stayed unmatched. Germline loops: CDR1 ENHRY, CDR2 SYGVKD. This CDR3 region has 19 residues. Written as DNA, the CDR3 is TGTGCCGCAAACCAGGGGGCACTAGCGGGGGGGCCCCCCCCAGATACGCAGTATTTT. Residues: CAANQGALAGGPPPDTQYF.

This clonotype is medium-sized (0.01 to 0.1%) in the sample. This sequence joins TRBV3-1 and TRBJ1-1; no clear D. V lost 1 base and J 2 bases, leaving 5 bases between the germline ends. Germline CDR1 is LGHDT and CDR2 is YNNKEL (reference sequence). The CDR3 runs 13 residues. The CDR3 DNA follows: TGTGCCAGCAGCCAAGGAGGAAACACTGAAGCTTTCTTT. This translates into CASSQGGNTEAFF.

Note on this clonotype: This may be a read error, as it is one base from a much larger clone. This chain uses TRBV12-3 or TRBV12-4 with TRBJ1-1; D remains unclear. This CDR3 has 13 residues. CDR3 in amino acids: CPSSLRRSTEAFF. Here the CDR3 DNA reads TGTCCCAGCAGTTTGAGGCGGAGCACTGAAGCTTTCTTT.

This clonotype was counted many times. V and J are TRBV6-5 and TRBJ1-1, with 11 bases aligning to TRBD1. The J segment lost 5 bases and the V segment lost 6 bases, leaving 8 bases of the junction unmatched. The germline CDR1 and CDR2 sequences are MNHEY and SVGAGI. The CDR3 length is 15 residues. DNA for the CDR3: TGTGCCAGCAGCCGGACAGGGGGCACGCAAACTGAAGCTTTCTTT. Encoded protein: CASSRTGGTQTEAFF.

This clonotype was recorded a few times. This chain connects TRBV6-5 to TRBJ2-5, with D perhaps TRBD2 (6 bases). CDR1 is MNHEY, CDR2 SVGAGI, per germline. Trimming removed 0 bases at V and 6 bases at J, with 17 bases between. The CDR3 has 16 residues. The CDR3 loop is CASSYSQPRAGQTQYF. CDR3 sequence (DNA): TGTGCCAGCAGTTACTCTCAGCCTCGTGCGGGGCAGACCCAGTACTTC.